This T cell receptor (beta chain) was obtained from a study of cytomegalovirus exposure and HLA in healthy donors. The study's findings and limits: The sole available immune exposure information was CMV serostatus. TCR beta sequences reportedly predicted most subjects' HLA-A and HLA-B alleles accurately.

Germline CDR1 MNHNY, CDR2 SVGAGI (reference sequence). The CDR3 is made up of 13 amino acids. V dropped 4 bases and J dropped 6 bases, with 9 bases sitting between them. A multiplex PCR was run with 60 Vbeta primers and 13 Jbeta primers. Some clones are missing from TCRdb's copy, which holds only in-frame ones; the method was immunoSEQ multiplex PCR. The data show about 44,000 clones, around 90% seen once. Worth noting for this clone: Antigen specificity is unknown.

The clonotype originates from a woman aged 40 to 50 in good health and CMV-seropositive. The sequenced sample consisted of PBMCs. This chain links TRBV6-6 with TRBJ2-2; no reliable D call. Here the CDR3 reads CASSFPIPGELFF. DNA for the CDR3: TGTGCCAGCAGTTTTCCTATCCCCGGGGAGCTGTTTTTT.